Described below is a single T cell receptor beta chain sequence and its context. The antigen remains undetermined. These data originate in a study of tumor-infiltrating lymphocytes in primary liver carcinoma. About the study: Each of the growths was stage T1-T3 N0M0, extending roughly 4.2 to 11 cm across. Findings of the study overall: Tumors had a significantly higher top-250-clone fraction than blood (p = 0.039).

J was trimmed by 2 bases and V by 6 bases; bases with no gene match: 1. CDR3 length: 13 amino acids. The germline gives CDR1 SQVTM, CDR2 ANQGSEA. It was unsorted whole blood that yielded blood RNA, and germline DNA was also extracted. TCR beta cDNA was prepared out of 450 to 500 ng total RNA by means of a constant-region primer. Three-round nested multiplex PCR performed with slightly modified ARM-PCR produced the TCR beta libraries. TRBV1-TRBV30 forward primers paired with a C-beta reverse primer drove the first two PCR rounds, about 10 cycles each. TCRdb recomputed calls from the multiplex PCR reads with MiXCR, one row per CDR3 protein. The sample carries hundreds of thousands of distinct CDR3 sequences, 58% recorded once.

The sequenced sample was peripheral blood. The rearrangement links TRBV29-1 to TRBJ1-4; 9 nucleotides line up with TRBD1. The sequence derives from a woman aged 25 to 39 with primary liver carcinoma and hepatitis B virus infection. The CDR3, as DNA: TGCAGCGTCACAGGGGGCACTAATGAAAAACTGTTTTTT. Amino acids: CSVTGGTNEKLFF.